The 8 T cell receptor beta chains reported below all come from one sample, sequenced in a study of blood T cell repertoires in COVID-19 (TCRdb year 2020). Libraries were made using the immunoSEQ multiplex PCR assay. This is the immuneACCESS table as TCRdb keeps it, with only in-frame sequences that have V and J called. A part of the clones is gone; compared with another copy, unresolved V genes explain less than half, and the rest is unexplained. This sample comprises roughly 39,000 clones, roughly nine tenths of them detected only once. The ten largest clones capture about 6% of the sample. The sequencing input was peripheral blood. These TCRs come from a human donor in a cohort sampled during active COVID-19.

The chain has TRBV7-9 and TRBJ1-4, with D maybe TRBD1 (5 bases). This CDR3 is 15 amino acids long. Germline CDR1 reads SEHNR; CDR2 reads FQNEAQ (reference sequence). V was clipped by 1 base and J by 7 bases, with 13 bases between them. The CDR3 protein is CASSLGQTVSEKLFF. The CDR3 DNA reads TGTGCCAGCAGCTTAGGTCAGACAGTTAGTGAAAAACTGTTTTTT.

The chain has TRBV6-5 and TRBJ2-7; perhaps TRBD2 as D (6 bases). Germline CDR1 is MNHEY and CDR2 is SVGAGI. Trimming stripped 6 bases from V and 5 bases from J, with 11 bases between. The CDR3 consists of 12 residues. The CDR3 sequence: CASRASGDEQYF. In DNA form, the CDR3 reads TGTGCCAGCAGGGCCTCGGGGGACGAGCAGTACTTC.

The chain links TRBV5-1 to TRBJ2-5; weak D call: TRBD2 (5 bases). Germline CDR1 SGHRS, CDR2 YFSETQ. Trimming took off 7 bases at V and 2 bases at J, with 12 bases between the two ends. The CDR3 sequence is 13 residues long. CDR3 bases: TGCGCCAGCTCCGGGGTTGGGCAAGAGACCCAGTACTTC. Residues: CASSGVGQETQYF.

The chain uses TRBV18 and TRBJ1-3; weak D call: TRBD1 (6 bases). The V and J ends lost 3 bases and 2 bases respectively, with 14 bases between them. This CDR3 comprises 16 residues. Looked up from germline, CDR1 is KGHSH and CDR2 is LQKENI. CDR3 region: CASSPSAGAAGNTIYF. The CDR3 DNA reads as TGTGCCAGCTCACCCAGCGCAGGGGCAGCTGGAAACACCATATATTTT.

The V call is TRBV7-2, the J call TRBJ1-1, with 8 positions matching TRBD1. CDR1 and CDR2 (germline): SGHTA, FQGNSA. This CDR3 is built from 17 residues. V lost 0 bases and J lost 1; bases outside the gene matches: 7. The CDR3 loop is CASSLALGQGANTEAFF. CDR3 sequence (DNA): TGTGCCAGCAGCTTAGCGCTCGGGCAGGGGGCGAACACTGAAGCTTTCTTT. Variable domain in full (rest from reference TRBV7-2 and TRBJ1-1): GAGVSQSPSNKVTEKGKDVELRCDPISGHTALYWYRQSLGQGLEFLIYFQGNSAPDKSGLPSDRFSAERTGGSVSTLTIQRTQQEDSAVYLCASSLALGQGANTEAFFGQGTRLTVV.

The chain uses TRBV6-2 or TRBV6-3 and TRBJ2-1; tentatively, D is TRBD2 (6 bases). Germline CDR1 and CDR2: MNHEY and SVGEGT. This CDR3 contains 18 residues. Trimming stripped 2 bases from V and 5 bases from J, with 22 bases between. The CDR3 here is CASSYKGRLSGGDNEQFF. The CDR3 DNA follows: TGTGCCAGCAGTTACAAGGGTCGTCTTTCCGGGGGAGACAATGAGCAGTTCTTC.

This chain joins TRBV5-6 and TRBJ1-5, with a weak D call TRBD1 (6 bases). Looked up from germline, CDR1 is SGHDT and CDR2 is YYEEEE. Trimming shortened V by 4 bases and J by 3 bases, and 17 bases separated the two germline ends. The CDR3 is made up of 16 amino acids. The CDR3 DNA is TGTGCCAGCAGCCTAAAGAAGACAGGTTTCAATCAGCCCCAGCATTTT. Its translation: CASSLKKTGFNQPQHF.

This chain uses TRBV6-5 with TRBJ1-2, with 10 positions matching TRBD1. The length of the CDR3 is 14 residues. Looked up from germline, CDR1 is MNHEY and CDR2 is SVGAGI. V gave up 2 bases and J gave up 8 bases; unmatched junction bases: 5. The chain's CDR3 is CASSYATGGEGYTF. The CDR3 DNA reads as TGTGCCAGCAGTTACGCGACAGGGGGCGAAGGCTACACCTTC.